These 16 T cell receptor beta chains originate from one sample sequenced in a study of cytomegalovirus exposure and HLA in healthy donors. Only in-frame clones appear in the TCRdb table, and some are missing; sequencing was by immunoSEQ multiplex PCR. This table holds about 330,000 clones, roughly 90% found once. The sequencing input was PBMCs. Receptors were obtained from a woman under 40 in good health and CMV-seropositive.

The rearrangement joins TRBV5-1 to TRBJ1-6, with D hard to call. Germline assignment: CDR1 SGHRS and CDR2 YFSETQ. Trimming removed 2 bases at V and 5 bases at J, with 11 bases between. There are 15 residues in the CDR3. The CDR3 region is CASSFLPADNSPLHF. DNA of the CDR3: TGCGCCAGCAGCTTTCTCCCCGCGGATAATTCACCCCTCCACTTT. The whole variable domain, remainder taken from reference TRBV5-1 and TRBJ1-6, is KAGVTQTPRYLIKTRGQQVTLSCSPISGHRSVSWYQQTPGQGLQFLFEYFSETQRNKGNFPGRFSGRQFSNSRSEMNVSTLELGDSALYLCASSFLPADNSPLHFGNGTRLTVT.

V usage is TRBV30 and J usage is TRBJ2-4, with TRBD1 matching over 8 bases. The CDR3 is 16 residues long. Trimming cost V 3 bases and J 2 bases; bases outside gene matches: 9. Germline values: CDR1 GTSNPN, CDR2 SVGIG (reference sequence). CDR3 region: CAWRPRTGKTKNIQYF. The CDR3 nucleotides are TGTGCCTGGAGACCCCGGACAGGGAAGACCAAAAACATTCAGTACTTC.

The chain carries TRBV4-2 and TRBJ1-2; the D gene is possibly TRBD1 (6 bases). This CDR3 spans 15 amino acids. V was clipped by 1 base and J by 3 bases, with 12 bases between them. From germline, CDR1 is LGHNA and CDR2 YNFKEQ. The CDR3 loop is CASSQVGGQDYGYTF. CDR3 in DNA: TGTGCCAGCAGCCAAGTTGGGGGGCAGGACTATGGCTACACCTTC.

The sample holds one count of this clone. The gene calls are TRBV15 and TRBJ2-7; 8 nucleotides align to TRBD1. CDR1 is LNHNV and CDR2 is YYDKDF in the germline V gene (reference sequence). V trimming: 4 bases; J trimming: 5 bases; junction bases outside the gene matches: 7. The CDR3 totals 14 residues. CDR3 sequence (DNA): TGTGCCACCAGCACTGGGACAGGCAGTCACGAGCAGTACTTC. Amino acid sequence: CATSTGTGSHEQYF.

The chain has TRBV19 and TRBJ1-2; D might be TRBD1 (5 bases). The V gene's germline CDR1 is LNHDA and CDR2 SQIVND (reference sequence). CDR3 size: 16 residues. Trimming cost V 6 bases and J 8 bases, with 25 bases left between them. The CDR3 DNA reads TGTGCCAGTAGGACCGGGACCATTCTTACCCGAGGAGGCTACACCTTC. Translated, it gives CASRTGTILTRGGYTF.

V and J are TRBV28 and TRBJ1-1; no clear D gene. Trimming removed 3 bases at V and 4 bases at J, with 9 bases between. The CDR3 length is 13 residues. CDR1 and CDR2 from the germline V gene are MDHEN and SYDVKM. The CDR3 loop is CASSFGETTEAFF. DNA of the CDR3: TGTGCCAGCAGTTTCGGGGAGACCACTGAAGCTTTCTTT.

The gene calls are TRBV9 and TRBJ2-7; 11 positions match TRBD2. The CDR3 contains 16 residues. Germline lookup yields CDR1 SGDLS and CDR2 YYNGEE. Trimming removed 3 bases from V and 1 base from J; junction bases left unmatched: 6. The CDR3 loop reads CASSASGTSGSYEQYF. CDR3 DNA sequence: TGTGCCAGCAGCGCCTCCGGGACTAGCGGTTCCTACGAGCAGTACTTC. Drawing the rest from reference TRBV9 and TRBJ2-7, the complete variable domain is DSGVTQTPKHLITATGQRVTLRCSPRSGDLSVYWYQQSLDQGLQFLIQYYNGEERAKGNILERFSAQQFPDLHSELNLSSLELGDSALYFCASSASGTSGSYEQYFGPGTRLTVT.

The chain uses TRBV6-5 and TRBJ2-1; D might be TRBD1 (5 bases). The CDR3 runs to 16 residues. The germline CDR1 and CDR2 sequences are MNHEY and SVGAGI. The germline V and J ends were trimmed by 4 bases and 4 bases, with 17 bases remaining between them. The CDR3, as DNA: TGTGCCAGCAGTTCAGAAGGAAGGGGAATATACAATGAGCAGTTCTTC. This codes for CASSSEGRGIYNEQFF.

CDR3: CASSQDSEDRLTNEKLFF. CDR3 bases: TGCGCCAGCAGCCAAGATAGTGAGGATCGGCTAACTAATGAAAAACTGTTTTTT. The gene calls are TRBV4-1 and TRBJ1-4; no clear D. The germline gives CDR1 MGHRA, CDR2 YSYEKL. V lost 0 bases and J 1 base, leaving 15 bases between the germline ends. The CDR3 totals 18 residues.

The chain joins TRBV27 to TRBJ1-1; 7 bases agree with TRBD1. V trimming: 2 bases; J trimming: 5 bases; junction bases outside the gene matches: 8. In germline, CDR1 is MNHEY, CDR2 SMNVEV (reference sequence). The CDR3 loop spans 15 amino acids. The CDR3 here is CASSLVGGGRTEAFF. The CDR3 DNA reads TGTGCCAGCAGTTTAGTAGGAGGGGGCAGGACTGAAGCTTTCTTT.

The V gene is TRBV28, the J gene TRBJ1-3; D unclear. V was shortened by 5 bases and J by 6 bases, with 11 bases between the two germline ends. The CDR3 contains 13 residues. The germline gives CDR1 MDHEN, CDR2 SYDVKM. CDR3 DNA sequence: TGTGCCAGCAGTCCACTTCGGTTAAACACCATATATTTT. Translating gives CASSPLRLNTIYF. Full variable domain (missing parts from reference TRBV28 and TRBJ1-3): DVKVTQSSRYLVKRTGEKVFLECVQDMDHENMFWYRQDPGLGLRLIYFSYDVKMKEKGDIPEGYSVSREKKERFSLILESASTNQTSMYLCASSPLRLNTIYFGEGSWLTVV.

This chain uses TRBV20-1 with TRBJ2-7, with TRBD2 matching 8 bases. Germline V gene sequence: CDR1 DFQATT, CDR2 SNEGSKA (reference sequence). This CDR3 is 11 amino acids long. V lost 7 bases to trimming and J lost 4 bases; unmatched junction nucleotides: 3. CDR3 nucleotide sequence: TGCAGTGGCGGGAGGAAGTACGAGCAGTACTTC. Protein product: CSGGRKYEQYF.

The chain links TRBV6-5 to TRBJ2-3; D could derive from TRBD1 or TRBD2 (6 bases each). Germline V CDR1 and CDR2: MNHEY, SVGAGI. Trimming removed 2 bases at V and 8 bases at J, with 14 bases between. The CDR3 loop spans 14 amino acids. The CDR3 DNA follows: TGTGCCAGCAGTTACGAGGGGGGTTCGGGTACGCAGTATTTT. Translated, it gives CASSYEGGSGTQYF.

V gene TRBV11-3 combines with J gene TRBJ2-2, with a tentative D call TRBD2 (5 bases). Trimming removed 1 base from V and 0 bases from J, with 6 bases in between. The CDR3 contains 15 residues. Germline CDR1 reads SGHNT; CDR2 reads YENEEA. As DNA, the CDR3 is TGTGCCAGCAGCTTAGCTAGCCCGAACACCGGGGAGCTGTTTTTT. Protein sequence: CASSLASPNTGELFF.

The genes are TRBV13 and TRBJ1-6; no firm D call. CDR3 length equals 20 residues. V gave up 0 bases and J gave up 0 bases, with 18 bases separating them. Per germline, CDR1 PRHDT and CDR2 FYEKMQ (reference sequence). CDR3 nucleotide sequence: TGTGCCAGCAGCTTAGGATTCTCGCACGGTGGTCGCTCCTATAATTCACCCCTCCACTTT. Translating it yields CASSLGFSHGGRSYNSPLHF.

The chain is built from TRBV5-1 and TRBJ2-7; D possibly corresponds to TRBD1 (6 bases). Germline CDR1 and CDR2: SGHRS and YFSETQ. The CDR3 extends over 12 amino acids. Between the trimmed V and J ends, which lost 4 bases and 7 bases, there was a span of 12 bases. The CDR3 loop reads CASSIQGHEQYF. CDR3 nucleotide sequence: TGCGCCAGCAGCATACAGGGTCATGAGCAGTACTTC.